This T cell receptor beta chain came from a study of monozygotic twins with inflammatory bowel disease. CDR1 and CDR2 from the germline V gene are SGHRS and YFSETQ. The CDR3 runs 16 residues. Each CDR3 protein gets one entry in TCRdb, which reprocessed the 5' RACE reads and gives no DNA. This repertoire includes around 450,000 distinct CDR3 sequences. The sequence was obtained from a human donor with ulcerative colitis or Crohn's disease, or a healthy co-twin of an affected twin (not recorded which). V is TRBV5-1 and J is TRBJ1-2; the D call from TCRdb, TRBD1, cannot be confirmed without DNA. The source material was blood. CDR3: CASSLSQMARDYGYTF.